What follows are 7 T cell receptor beta chains derived from one specimen sequenced in a study of OX40 agonist ivuxolimab in advanced cancers. Some clones are missing from TCRdb's copy, which holds only in-frame ones; the method was immunoSEQ multiplex PCR. The top ten clones hold approximately 5.6% of a sample with just under 65,000 clones, under 95% of them seen once. The source material was CD4+ or CD8+ T cells sorted from blood, sampled in a trial of the OX40 agonist ivuxolimab. The receptor source for this set is an adult with an advanced solid tumor such as melanoma, head and neck, liver or kidney cancer.

The J gene is TRBJ2-5, the V gene TRBV7-2; 7 nucleotides match TRBD1. The V gene's germline CDR1 is SGHTA and CDR2 FQGNSA. J was trimmed by 4 bases and V by 5 bases; bases with no gene match: 1. This CDR3 region has 12 residues. In DNA form, the CDR3 reads TGTGCCAGCAGCAGGGGGCCAGAGACCCAGTACTTC. Protein sequence: CASSRGPETQYF.

This chain joins TRBV9 and TRBJ1-5; 9 bases agree with TRBD1. CDR1 is SGDLS, CDR2 YYNGEE, per germline. This CDR3 comprises 14 residues. J lost 6 bases, V lost 0 bases, and 1 base had no gene match. The CDR3 nucleotides are TGTGCCAGCAGCGTAGGACAGGGGGGTCAGCCCCAGCATTTT. Translation: CASSVGQGGQPQHF.

This sequence joins TRBV11-3 and TRBJ2-2; D gene unclear. Trimming removed 4 bases from V and 9 bases from J, with 12 bases in between. CDR3 size: 13 residues. Germline CDR1 and CDR2: SGHNT and YENEEA. The CDR3 region has the DNA TGTGCCAGCAGCTCCGGGTATCGGAGGGAGCTGTTTTTT. Translated: CASSSGYRRELFF.

The chain is built from TRBV19 and TRBJ2-5; 8 bases are a match to TRBD1. V was pared by 7 bases and J by 1 base, with 8 bases of the junction left unmatched. Per germline, CDR1 LNHDA and CDR2 SQIVND (reference sequence). The CDR3 length is 15 residues. The CDR3 DNA sequence: TGTGCCAGTAAAACGATGACAGGGGCCCAAGAGACCCAGTACTTC. Protein product: CASKTMTGAQETQYF.

The chain links TRBV27 to TRBJ2-5; D remains ambiguous. With 0 bases removed from V and 5 bases from J, the gap between germline ends came to 10 bases. CDR1 is MNHEY and CDR2 is SMNVEV in the germline V gene (reference sequence). This CDR3 comprises 14 residues. This CDR3 reads CASSLSFVVETQYF. CDR3 in DNA: TGTGCCAGCAGTTTATCATTCGTAGTGGAGACCCAGTACTTC.

The chain is built from TRBV9 and TRBJ1-1; D is uncertain. The CDR3 runs 14 residues. Trimming took off 0 bases at V and 1 base at J, with 7 bases between the two ends. The germline CDR1 and CDR2 sequences are SGDLS and YYNGEE. The CDR3 spells CASSVVGENTEAFF. The CDR3 coding sequence is TGTGCCAGCAGCGTAGTAGGAGAGAACACTGAAGCTTTCTTT.

The rearrangement links TRBV28 to TRBJ2-1, with 11 positions matching TRBD2. The CDR3 loop spans 16 amino acids. Trimming removed 5 bases from V and 4 bases from J; junction bases left unmatched: 7. In germline, CDR1 is MDHEN, CDR2 SYDVKM. The CDR3 DNA reads TGTGCCAGCAGTACCTGGACTAGCGGGTATTACAATGAGCAGTTCTTC. This encodes CASSTWTSGYYNEQFF.